This T cell receptor (beta chain) was documented in a study of radiotherapy plus CTLA-4 blockade in lung cancer. Only in-frame clones appear in the TCRdb table, and some are missing; sequencing was by immunoSEQ multiplex PCR. Among some 64,000 clones, less than 85% were seen once, and the ten largest hold about 15%. This CDR3 has 13 residues. Germline-derived CDR1 and CDR2 are SGHRS and YFSETQ. The V and J ends lost 2 bases and 4 bases respectively, with 7 bases between them. This clonotype was sampled from a human donor with non-small cell lung cancer whose response to radiotherapy plus ipilimumab could not be evaluated. Some clones in this sample may be carry-over from other donors' samples. The chain couples TRBV5-1 to TRBJ2-1; a possible D gene is TRBD1 (6 bases). The sequencing here drew on peripheral blood, taken from a patient treated with radiotherapy plus ipilimumab. The DNA of the CDR3 is TGCGCCAGCAGCTTCGGACAGTACAATGAGCAGTTCTTC. Translated, it gives CASSFGQYNEQFF.